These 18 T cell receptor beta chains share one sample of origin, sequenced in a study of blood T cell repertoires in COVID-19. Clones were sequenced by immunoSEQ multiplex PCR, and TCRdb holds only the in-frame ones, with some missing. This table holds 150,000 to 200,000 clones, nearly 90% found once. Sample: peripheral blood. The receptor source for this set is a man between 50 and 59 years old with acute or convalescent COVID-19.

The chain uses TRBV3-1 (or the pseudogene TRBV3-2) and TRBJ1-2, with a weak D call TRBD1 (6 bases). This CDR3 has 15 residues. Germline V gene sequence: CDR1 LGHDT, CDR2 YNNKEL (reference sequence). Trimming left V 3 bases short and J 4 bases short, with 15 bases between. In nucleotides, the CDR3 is TGTGCCAGCAGCCAGGGGACACTCAGCATCTATGGCTACACCTTC. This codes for CASSQGTLSIYGYTF.

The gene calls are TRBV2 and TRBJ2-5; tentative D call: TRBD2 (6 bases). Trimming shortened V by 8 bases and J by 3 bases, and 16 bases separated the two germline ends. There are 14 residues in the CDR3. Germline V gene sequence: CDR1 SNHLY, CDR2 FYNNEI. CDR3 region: CASGLMGLEETQYF. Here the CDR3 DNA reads TGTGCCAGCGGACTAATGGGACTGGAAGAGACCCAGTACTTC.

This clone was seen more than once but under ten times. The CDR3 here is CASSYYGGVGISPLHF. The CDR3 DNA follows: TGTGCCAGCAGTTATTACGGGGGAGTGGGTATTTCACCCCTCCACTTT. The gene calls are TRBV6-5 and TRBJ1-6, with a tentative D call TRBD1 (5 bases). This CDR3 has 16 residues. The germline gives CDR1 MNHEY, CDR2 SVGAGI. The V and J ends lost 3 bases and 9 bases respectively, with 18 bases between them.

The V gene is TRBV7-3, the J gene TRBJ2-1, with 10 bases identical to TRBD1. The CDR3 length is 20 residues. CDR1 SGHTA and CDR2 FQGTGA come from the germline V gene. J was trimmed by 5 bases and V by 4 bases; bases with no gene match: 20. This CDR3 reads CASSSNYGSGTGAKNNEQFF. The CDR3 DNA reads TGTGCCAGCAGCTCCAACTACGGATCCGGGACAGGGGCTAAGAACAATGAGCAGTTCTTC.

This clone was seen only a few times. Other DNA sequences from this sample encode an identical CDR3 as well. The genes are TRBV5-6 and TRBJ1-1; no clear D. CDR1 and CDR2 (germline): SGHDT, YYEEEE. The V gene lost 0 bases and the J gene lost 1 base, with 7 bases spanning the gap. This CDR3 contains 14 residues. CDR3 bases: TGTGCCAGCAGCTTGGATAGCAGGAACACTGAAGCTTTCTTT. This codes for CASSLDSRNTEAFF. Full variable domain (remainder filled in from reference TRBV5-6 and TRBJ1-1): DAGVTQSPTHLIKTRGQQVTLRCSPKSGHDTVSWYQQALGQGPQFIFQYYEEEERQRGNFPDRFSGHQFPNYSSELNVNALLLGDSALYLCASSLDSRNTEAFFGQGTRLTVV.

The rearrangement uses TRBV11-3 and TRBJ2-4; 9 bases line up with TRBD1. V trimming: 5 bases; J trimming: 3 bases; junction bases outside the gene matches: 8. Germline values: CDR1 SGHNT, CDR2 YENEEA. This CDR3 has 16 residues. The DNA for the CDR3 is TGTGCCAGCAGCCAGCGGGACAGGGCCAACAAAAACATTCAGTACTTC. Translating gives CASSQRDRANKNIQYF. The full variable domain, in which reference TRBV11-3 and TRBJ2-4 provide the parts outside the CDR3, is EAGVVQSPRYKIIEKKQPVAFWCNPISGHNTLYWYLQNLGQGPELLIRYENEEAVDDSQLPKDRFSAERLKGVDSTLKIQPAELGDSAVYLCASSQRDRANKNIQYFGAGTRLSVL.

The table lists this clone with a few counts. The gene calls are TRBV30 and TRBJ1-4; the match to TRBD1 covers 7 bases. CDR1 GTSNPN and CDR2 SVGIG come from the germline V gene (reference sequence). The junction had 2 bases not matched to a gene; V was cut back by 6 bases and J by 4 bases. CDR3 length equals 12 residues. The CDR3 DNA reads TGTGCCTGTCAGGGGGATAATGAAAAACTGTTTTTT. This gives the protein CACQGDNEKLFF.

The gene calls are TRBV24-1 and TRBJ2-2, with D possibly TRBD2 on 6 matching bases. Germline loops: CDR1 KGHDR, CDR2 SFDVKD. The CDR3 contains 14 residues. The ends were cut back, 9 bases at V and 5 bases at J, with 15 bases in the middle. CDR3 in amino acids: CATSGTRGTGELFF. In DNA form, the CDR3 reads TGTGCCACCTCGGGGACCCGGGGGACCGGGGAGCTGTTTTTT.

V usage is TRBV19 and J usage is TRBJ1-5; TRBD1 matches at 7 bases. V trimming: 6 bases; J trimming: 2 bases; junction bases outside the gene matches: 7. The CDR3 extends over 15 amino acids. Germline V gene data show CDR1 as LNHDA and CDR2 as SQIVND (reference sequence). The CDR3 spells CASRYRGVRNQPQHF. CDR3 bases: TGTGCCAGTAGATACAGGGGTGTACGCAATCAGCCCCAGCATTTT.

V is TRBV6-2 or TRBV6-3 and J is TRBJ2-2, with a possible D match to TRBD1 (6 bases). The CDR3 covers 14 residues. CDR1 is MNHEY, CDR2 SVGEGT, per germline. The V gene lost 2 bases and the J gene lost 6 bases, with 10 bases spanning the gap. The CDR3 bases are TGTGCCAGCAGTTACAAGCAGGGGCCCGGGGAGCTGTTTTTT. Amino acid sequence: CASSYKQGPGELFF.

CDR3 sequence: CASSSRGEPLHF. The CDR3 DNA follows: TGTGCCAGCAGCTCCCGTGGGGAGCCCCTCCACTTT. The chain uses TRBV9 and TRBJ1-6; D gene unclear. V gave up 4 bases and J gave up 13 bases, with 12 bases separating them. This CDR3 is built from 12 residues. CDR1 SGDLS and CDR2 YYNGEE come from the germline V gene.

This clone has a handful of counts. Written as DNA, the CDR3 is TGCAGCGTTCGGGCCCGGGACAGGGGGACCACAGATACGCAGTATTTT. Its protein product is CSVRARDRGTTDTQYF. The chain employs TRBV29-1 and TRBJ2-3, with 11 bases identical to TRBD1. Germline CDR1 and CDR2: SQVTM and ANQGSEA. The CDR3 runs to 16 residues. V lost 5 bases, J lost 2 bases, and 9 bases stayed unmatched.

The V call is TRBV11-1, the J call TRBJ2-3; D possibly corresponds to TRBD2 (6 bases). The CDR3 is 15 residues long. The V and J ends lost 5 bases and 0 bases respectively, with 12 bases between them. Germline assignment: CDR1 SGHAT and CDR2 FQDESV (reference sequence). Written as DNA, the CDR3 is TGTGCCAGCAGCCCAGGACTACCCAGCACAGATACGCAGTATTTT. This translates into CASSPGLPSTDTQYF. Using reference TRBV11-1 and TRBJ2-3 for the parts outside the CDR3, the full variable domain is EAEVAQSPRYKITEKSQAVAFWCDPISGHATLYWYRQILGQGPELLVQFQDESVVDDSQLPKDRFSAERLKGVDSTLKIQPAELGDSAMYLCASSPGLPSTDTQYFGPGTRLTVL.

The chain's CDR3 is CASSLWQNMNTEAFF. The CDR3, as DNA: TGTGCCAGCAGTTTATGGCAAAACATGAACACTGAAGCTTTCTTT. J is TRBJ1-1 and V is TRBV28; D is undetermined. The CDR3 runs 15 residues. Trimming took 0 bases from V and 0 from J, leaving 8 bases between them. The germline gives CDR1 MDHEN, CDR2 SYDVKM.

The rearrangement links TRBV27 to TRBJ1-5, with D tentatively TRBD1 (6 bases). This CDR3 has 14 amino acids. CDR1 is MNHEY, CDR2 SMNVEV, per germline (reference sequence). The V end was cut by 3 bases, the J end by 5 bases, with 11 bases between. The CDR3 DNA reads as TGTGCCAGCAGTTTCCTACAGGGCCATCAGCCCCAGCATTTT. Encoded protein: CASSFLQGHQPQHF.

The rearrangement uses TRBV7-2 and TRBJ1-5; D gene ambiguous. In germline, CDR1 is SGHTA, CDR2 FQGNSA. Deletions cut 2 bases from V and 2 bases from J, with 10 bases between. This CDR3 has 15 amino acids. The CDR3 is CASSLRVEGNQPQHF. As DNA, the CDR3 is TGTGCCAGCAGCTTACGAGTTGAAGGCAATCAGCCCCAGCATTTT.

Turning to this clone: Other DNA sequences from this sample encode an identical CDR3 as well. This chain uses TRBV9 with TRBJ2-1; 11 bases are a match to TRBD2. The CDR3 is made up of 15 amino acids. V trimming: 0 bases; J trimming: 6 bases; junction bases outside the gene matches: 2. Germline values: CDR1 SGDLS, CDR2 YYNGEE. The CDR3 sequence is CASSVGLAGGNEQFF. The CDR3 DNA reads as TGTGCCAGCAGCGTAGGGCTAGCGGGAGGCAATGAGCAGTTCTTC.

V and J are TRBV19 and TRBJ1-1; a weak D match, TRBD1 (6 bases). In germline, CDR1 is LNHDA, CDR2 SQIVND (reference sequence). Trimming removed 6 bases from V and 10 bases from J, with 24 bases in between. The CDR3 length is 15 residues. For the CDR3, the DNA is TGTGCCAGTAGCCCATACCAACGGACAGAATGGGGAGCTTTCTTT. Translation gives CASSPYQRTEWGAFF.